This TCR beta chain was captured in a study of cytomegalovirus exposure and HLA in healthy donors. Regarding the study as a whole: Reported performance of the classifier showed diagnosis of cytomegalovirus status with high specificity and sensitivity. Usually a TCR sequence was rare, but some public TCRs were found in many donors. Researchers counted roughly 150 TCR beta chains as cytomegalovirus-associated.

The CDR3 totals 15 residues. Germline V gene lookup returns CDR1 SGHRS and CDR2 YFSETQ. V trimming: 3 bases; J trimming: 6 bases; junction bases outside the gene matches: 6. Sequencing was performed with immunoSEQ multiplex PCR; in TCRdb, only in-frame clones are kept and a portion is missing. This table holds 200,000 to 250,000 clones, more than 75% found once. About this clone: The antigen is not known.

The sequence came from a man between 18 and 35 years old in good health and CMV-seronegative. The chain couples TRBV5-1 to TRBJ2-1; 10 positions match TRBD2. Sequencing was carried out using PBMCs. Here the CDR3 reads CASSWLAGEVNEQFF. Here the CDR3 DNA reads TGCGCCAGCAGCTGGCTAGCGGGAGAGGTCAATGAGCAGTTCTTC.